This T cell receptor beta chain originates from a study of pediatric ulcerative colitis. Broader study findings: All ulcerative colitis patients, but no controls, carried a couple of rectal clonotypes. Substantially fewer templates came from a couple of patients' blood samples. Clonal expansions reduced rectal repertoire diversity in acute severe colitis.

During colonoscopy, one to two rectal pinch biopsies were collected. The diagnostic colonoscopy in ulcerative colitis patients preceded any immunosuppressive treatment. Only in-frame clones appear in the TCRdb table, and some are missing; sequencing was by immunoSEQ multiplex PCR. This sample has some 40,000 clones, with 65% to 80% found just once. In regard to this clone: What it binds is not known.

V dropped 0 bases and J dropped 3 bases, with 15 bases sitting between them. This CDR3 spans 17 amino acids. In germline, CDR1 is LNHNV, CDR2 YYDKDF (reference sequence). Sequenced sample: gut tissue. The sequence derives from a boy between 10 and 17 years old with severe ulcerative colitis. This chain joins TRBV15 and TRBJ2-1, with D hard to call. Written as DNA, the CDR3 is TGTGCCACCAGCAGAGATGGCTTTCGTCAGAACTACAATGAGCAGTTCTTC. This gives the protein CATSRDGFRQNYNEQFF.